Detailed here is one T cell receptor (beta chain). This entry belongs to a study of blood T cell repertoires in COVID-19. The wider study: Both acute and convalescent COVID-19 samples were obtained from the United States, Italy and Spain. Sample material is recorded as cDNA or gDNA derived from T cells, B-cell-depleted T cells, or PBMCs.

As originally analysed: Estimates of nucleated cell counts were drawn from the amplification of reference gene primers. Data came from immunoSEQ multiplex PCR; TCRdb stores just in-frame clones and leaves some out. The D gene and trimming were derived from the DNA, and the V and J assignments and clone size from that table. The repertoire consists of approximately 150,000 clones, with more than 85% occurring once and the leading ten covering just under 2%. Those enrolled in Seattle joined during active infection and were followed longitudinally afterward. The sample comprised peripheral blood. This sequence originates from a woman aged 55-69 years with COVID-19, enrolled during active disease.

CDR3 in amino acids: CASSYGLKETQYF. CDR3 sequence (DNA): TGTGCCAGCAGTTACGGACTAAAAGAGACCCAGTACTTC. V usage is TRBV6-5 and J usage is TRBJ2-5; tentatively, D is TRBD2 (6 bases). The CDR3 sequence is 13 residues long. The germline gives CDR1 MNHEY, CDR2 SVGAGI. Trimming removed 2 bases at V and 3 bases at J, with 7 bases between.